This TCR beta chain was captured in a study of blood T cell repertoires in COVID-19. Background on the study: Samples representing acute and convalescent COVID-19 were sourced from the United States, Italy and Spain. T cells, B-cell-depleted T cells, or PBMCs supplied cDNA or gDNA.

Authors' processing steps: It was from reference gene primer amplification that nucleated cell counts were estimated. Produced via immunoSEQ multiplex PCR; TCRdb's table is partial and in-frame only. D and trimming were read from the DNA, whereas the V and J calls and clone size are those reported in that table. The table lists around 270,000 clones, about 89% of them singletons. V shed 2 bases and J shed 4 bases, with 6 bases lying between them. The CDR3 sequence is 13 residues long. This chain links TRBV12-3 or TRBV12-4 with TRBJ2-1; D uncertain. The receptor was derived from a woman in her forties or fifties with acute or convalescent COVID-19. Sample: peripheral blood. Written as DNA, the CDR3 is TGTGCCAGCAGTTTACGGTCGTACAATGAGCAGTTCTTC. Its protein is CASSLRSYNEQFF.